The clone carrying this T cell receptor (beta chain) appeared a few times. These data come from a study of T cells in Graves' hyperthyroidism and ophthalmopathy. RNA transcripts yielded amplified TCR beta CDR3 regions. A first-round RT-PCR of the TCR CDR3 used the HTBI primer set. Via MiXCR, TCRdb re-called the multiplex PCR reads, giving one row per CDR3 protein. The top ten hold 18% of the sample, which has about 560,000 distinct CDR3 sequences, around 17% seen once. Germline V gene data show CDR1 as LGHDT and CDR2 as YNNKEL (reference sequence). The ends were cut back, 4 bases at V and 5 bases at J, with 11 bases in the middle. There are 13 residues in the CDR3.

The receptor was isolated from a woman between 18 and 30 years old with Graves' hyperthyroidism. V and J are TRBV3-1 and TRBJ2-5; D perhaps matches TRBD2 (6 bases). Sequenced: blood. The CDR3 here is CASSRGVGETQYF. The CDR3 DNA follows: TGTGCCAGCAGCCGCGGGGTGGGGGAGACCCAGTACTTC.